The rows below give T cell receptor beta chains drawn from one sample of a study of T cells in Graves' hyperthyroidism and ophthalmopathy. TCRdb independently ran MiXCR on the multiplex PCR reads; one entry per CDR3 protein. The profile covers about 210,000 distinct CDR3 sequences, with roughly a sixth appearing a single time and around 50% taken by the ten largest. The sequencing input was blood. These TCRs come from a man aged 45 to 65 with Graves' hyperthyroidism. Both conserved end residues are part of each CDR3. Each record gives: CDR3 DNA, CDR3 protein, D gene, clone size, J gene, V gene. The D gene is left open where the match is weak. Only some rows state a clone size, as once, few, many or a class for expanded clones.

TGTGCCAGTTCTAGCGGGAGAACCTACAATGAGCAGTTCTTC	CASSSGRTYNEQFF	TRBD2	many	TRBJ2-1	TRBV19
TGTGCCAGCAATCAACAGGGCCCTACTAATGAAAAACTGTTTTTT	CASNQQGPTNEKLFF	NA	once	TRBJ1-4	TRBV6-2/TRBV6-3
TGTGCCTGGAATGGATTCAATGAGCAGTTCTTC	CAWNGFNEQFF	NA	NA	TRBJ2-1	TRBV30
TGCGCCAGCAGCCAAGCCGTCACCGGGAGCACAGATACGCAGTATTTT	CASSQAVTGSTDTQYF	NA	many	TRBJ2-3	TRBV4-3
TGTGCCACCTTGGTGAGGGAGGGCACTGAAGCTTTCTTT	CATLVREGTEAFF	NA	few	TRBJ1-1	TRBV2
TGTGCCAGCAGTGGGAGGACAGGGCGATGGGGTGAAGCTTTCTTT	CASSGRTGRWGEAFF	TRBD1	few	TRBJ1-1	TRBV28
TGTGCCAGCAGTTTCGGACAGTATGGCTACACCTTC	CASSFGQYGYTF	NA	many	TRBJ1-2	TRBV6-1
TGTGCCAGCAGTGAAGGATGGGCGTCTAGGCCCCAGCATTTT	CASSEGWASRPQHF	NA	NA	TRBJ1-5	TRBV6-1
TGTGCCTGGAGTGGGCCCACAGGACTAGCGGGAGGGCCAAATGAGCAGTTCTTC	CAWSGPTGLAGGPNEQFF	TRBD2	many	TRBJ2-1	TRBV30
TGTGCCATCAGCCAGTGGGGGCCAGAGCAGTACTTC	CAISQWGPEQYF	NA	few	TRBJ2-7	TRBV10-3
TGTGCCAGCAGCCAAGTCCCTAATGTGGCCAACGTCCTGACTTTC	CASSQVPNVANVLTF	NA	few	TRBJ2-6	TRBV3-1
TGTGCCAGCAGCTTTGGGGTGACTAACACTGAAGCTTTCTTT	CASSFGVTNTEAFF	NA	many	TRBJ1-1	TRBV5-6
TGTGCCAGCAGTGTTGAGCAGGGTCTTAGGCCCCAGCATTTT	CASSVEQGLRPQHF	NA	many	TRBJ1-5	TRBV2
TGCAGTGCTAGAGACAGGATCTACGAGCAGTACTTC	CSARDRIYEQYF	NA	many	TRBJ2-7	TRBV20-1
TGCGCCAGCAGCGAAGATGGGACTAATGAAAAACTGTTTTTT	CASSEDGTNEKLFF	NA	many	TRBJ1-4	TRBV5-1
TGCAGCGTTAAAAATAGCGGGAGAGCAAACGAGCAGTACTTC	CSVKNSGRANEQYF	TRBD2	many	TRBJ2-7	TRBV29-1
TGTGCCAGCAGTTTGTCTGGCAGCGATATTCAGTACTTC	CASSLSGSDIQYF	NA	few	TRBJ2-5	TRBV27
TGTGCCAGCAGCCAAGTCGCGGGACAGGCAAACACCGGGGAGCTGTTTTTT	CASSQVAGQANTGELFF	TRBD1	many	TRBJ2-2	TRBV3-1
TGTGCCAGCAGCTGGTGGGGGGACGAAAGCAATCAGCCCCAGCATTTT	CASSWWGDESNQPQHF	NA	many	TRBJ1-5	TRBV7-8
TGTGCCAGCAGCCCCCGGGACTTCTCGCTTCACGAGCAGTACTTC	CASSPRDFSLHEQYF	NA	many	TRBJ2-7	TRBV3-1
TGTGCCATCACCGGAGGAGGGGGGAACACTGAAGCTTTCTTT	CAITGGGGNTEAFF	NA	many	TRBJ1-1	TRBV10-3
TGTGCCAGCAGGTCCGATATAACAGCTCATCAGCCCCAGCATTTT	CASRSDITAHQPQHF	NA	many	TRBJ1-5	TRBV28
TGTGCCAGCAGCCAAGACGGGGGGGATGAGCAGTTCTTC	CASSQDGGDEQFF	TRBD2	few	TRBJ2-1	TRBV3-1
TGCAGCGTCGCCGGGACACTAAATTCACCCCTCCACTTT	CSVAGTLNSPLHF	NA	NA	TRBJ1-6	TRBV29-1
TGTGCCACCTCAGAAGCCCCTCATAGCGGAGCCTACAATGAGCAGTTCTTC	CATSEAPHSGAYNEQFF	NA	many	TRBJ2-1	TRBV24-1
TGCGCCATCCAAGGACAACAAGAGACCCAGTACTTC	CAIQGQQETQYF	NA	NA	TRBJ2-5	TRBV10-1
TGCGCCAGCAGCTTGACTAGCGGGAACGTTGAGCAGTTCTTC	CASSLTSGNVEQFF	TRBD2	many	TRBJ2-1	TRBV5-1
TGTGCCAGCAGCTTAGGACTAGCGGGGAACTACAATGAGCAGTTCTTC	CASSLGLAGNYNEQFF	TRBD2	many	TRBJ2-1	TRBV7-9
TGCAGTGCTCAAACTAGTGGGGCAGATACGCAGTATTTT	CSAQTSGADTQYF	NA	many	TRBJ2-3	TRBV20-1
TGTGCCAGCAGCCCCACGGTGGGCTACAACAATGAGCAGTTCTTC	CASSPTVGYNNEQFF	NA	many	TRBJ2-1	TRBV6-2/TRBV6-3
TGTGCCAGCAGCTTAGAGGGCAGGCGAGGAAAACTGTTTTTT	CASSLEGRRGKLFF	NA	NA	TRBJ1-4	TRBV7-9
TGCGCCAGCAGCCAAGATGGGACACGGACCTACGAGCAGTACTTC	CASSQDGTRTYEQYF	NA	few	TRBJ2-7	TRBV4-3
TGCAGCGCTGTTGGGACTAATGAAAAACTGTTTTTT	CSAVGTNEKLFF	NA	many	TRBJ1-4	TRBV20-1
TGTGCCAGCAGCCCCTACCCTACTACGTCAGGGGCCCAGTACTTC	CASSPYPTTSGAQYF	NA	few	TRBJ2-5	TRBV9
TGTGCCAGCAGCGCCTCAAACATTCAGTACTTC	CASSASNIQYF	NA	many	TRBJ2-4	TRBV11-3
TGTGCTAGTGGTTTTTGGGAGGCCACAGATACGCAGTATTTT	CASGFWEATDTQYF	NA	few	TRBJ2-3	TRBV12-5
TGCAGTGCTGCCCGGACTAGCGGGTCCTATTCCTACGAGCAGTACTTC	CSAARTSGSYSYEQYF	TRBD2	many	TRBJ2-7	TRBV20-1
TGCGCCAGCAGTGTTGAGGGGGTCTACGAGCAGTACTTC	CASSVEGVYEQYF	NA	NA	TRBJ2-7	TRBV10-2
TGTGCCAGCAGTTTAGTGGTCAGCTCTGGAAACACCATATATTTT	CASSLVVSSGNTIYF	NA	few	TRBJ1-3	TRBV12-3/TRBV12-4
TGTGCCAGCAGCTTAAGACAGGACAACTATGGCTACACCTTC	CASSLRQDNYGYTF	NA	few	TRBJ1-2	TRBV7-9
TGTGCCAGCAGCTTGGGAAGGACAGCTAACATTCAGTACTTC	CASSLGRTANIQYF	NA	NA	TRBJ2-4	TRBV7-9
TGTGCCAGCTCTACCGGACTAGCGGTCCAAGAGACCCAGTACTTC	CASSTGLAVQETQYF	TRBD2	NA	TRBJ2-5	TRBV18
TGTGCCAGCAGTGAATGGGGACTCACGAGCGACTACAATGAGCAGTTCTTC	CASSEWGLTSDYNEQFF	NA	many	TRBJ2-1	TRBV2
TGCAGCGCCGGAACAGAATACAATGAGCAGTTCTTC	CSAGTEYNEQFF	NA	many	TRBJ2-1	TRBV29-1
TGCAGTAACCGTAGCGGGAGGTACAATGAGCAGTTCTTC	CSNRSGRYNEQFF	TRBD2	many	TRBJ2-1	TRBV20-1
TGCGCCAGCAGCTTGGACCTATCCAAGCAGTACTTC	CASSLDLSKQYF	NA	many	TRBJ2-7	TRBV5-1
TGTGCCACCAGTGATTCACCTGACACCCTCACCGGGGAGCTGTTTTTT	CATSDSPDTLTGELFF	NA	NA	TRBJ2-2	TRBV24-1
TGCGCCAGCAGCTTGGTCTTCGTCGGGACTAGCACAGATACGCAGTATTTT	CASSLVFVGTSTDTQYF	NA	many	TRBJ2-3	TRBV5-1
TGCGCCAGCAGCTTGGTACAGGGGGTCAATGGGCAGTTCTTC	CASSLVQGVNGQFF	TRBD1	many	TRBJ2-1	TRBV5-1
TGCAGTGCTAGAGAACCGGGACTCTCGAGGGAGACCCAGTACTTC	CSAREPGLSRETQYF	NA	many	TRBJ2-5	TRBV20-1
TGCAGTGCTAGACCTCCTTGGGGGACTAGCGGGAGTGGAGGTTTAACAGATACGCAGTATTTT	CSARPPWGTSGSGGLTDTQYF	TRBD2	few	TRBJ2-3	TRBV20-1
TGTGCCAGTACCGGGGACAGGGGCGGTGGCTACACCTTC	CASTGDRGGGYTF	TRBD1	NA	TRBJ1-2	TRBV19
TGTGCCAGCAGCCCCGGGACACTTTCCTACAATGAGCAGTTCTTC	CASSPGTLSYNEQFF	NA	many	TRBJ2-1	TRBV7-9
TGTGCCAGCAGCGGCATGGATAATCTAGCCAAAAACATTCAGTACTTC	CASSGMDNLAKNIQYF	NA	many	TRBJ2-4	TRBV7-2
TGTGCCAGCAGTTACACCCTTTCTAGCGTTTCTGTACCCTCCTACAATGAGCAGTTCTTC	CASSYTLSSVSVPSYNEQFF	NA	NA	TRBJ2-1	TRBV6-2/TRBV6-3
TGTGCTAGCAGCTGCAGGGGGATCTATAGCAATCAGCCCCAGCATTTT	CASSCRGIYSNQPQHF	TRBD1	NA	TRBJ1-5	TRBV7-7
TGTGCCAGCAGTTTATTGGTTGGGAGTGATACGCAGTATTTT	CASSLLVGSDTQYF	NA	NA	TRBJ2-3	TRBV28
TGCAGCGTAGGAAGGGCAGACAGCCCCACAGATACGCAGTATTTT	CSVGRADSPTDTQYF	NA	many	TRBJ2-3	TRBV29-1
TGTGCCAGCAGTGGGGGCGCTAGCGGGATGAAAAACATTCAGTACTTC	CASSGGASGMKNIQYF	TRBD2	many	TRBJ2-4	TRBV2